The present T cell receptor beta chain was sequenced within a study of T cell responses to AZD1222 COVID-19 vaccine. Clones were read by immunoSEQ multiplex PCR, and TCRdb kept only the in-frame ones, dropping some. This table holds under 250,000 clones, about 93% found once. The specimen was peripheral blood, collected on day 0 of MenACWY control vaccination. This TCR was recovered from an adult in good health.

CDR3 sequence: CASSISTATKEAFF. The DNA for the CDR3 is TGTGCCAGTAGTATATCTACTGCGACCAAGGAAGCTTTCTTT. The chain recombines TRBV19 with TRBJ1-1; the D is unclear. Germline V gives CDR1 LNHDA, CDR2 SQIVND (reference sequence). Trimming took off 2 bases at V and 8 bases at J, with 15 bases between the two ends. There are 14 residues in the CDR3.